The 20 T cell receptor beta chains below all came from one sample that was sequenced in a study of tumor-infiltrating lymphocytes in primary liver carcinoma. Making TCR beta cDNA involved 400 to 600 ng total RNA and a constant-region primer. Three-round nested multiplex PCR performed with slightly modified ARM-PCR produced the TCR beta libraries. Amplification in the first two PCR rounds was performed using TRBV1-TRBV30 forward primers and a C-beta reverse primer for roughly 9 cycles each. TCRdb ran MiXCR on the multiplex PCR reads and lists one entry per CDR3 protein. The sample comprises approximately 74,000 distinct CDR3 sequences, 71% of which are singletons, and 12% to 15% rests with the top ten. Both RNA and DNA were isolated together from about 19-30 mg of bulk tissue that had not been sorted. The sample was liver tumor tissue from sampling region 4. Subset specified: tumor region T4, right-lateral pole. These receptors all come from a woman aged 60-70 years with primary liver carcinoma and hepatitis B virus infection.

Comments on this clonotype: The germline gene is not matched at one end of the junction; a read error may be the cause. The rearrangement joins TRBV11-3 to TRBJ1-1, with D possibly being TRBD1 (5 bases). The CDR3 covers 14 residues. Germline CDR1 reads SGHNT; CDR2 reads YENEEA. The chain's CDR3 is CANSYGGSDTGAFF. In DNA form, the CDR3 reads TGTGCCAATAGCTACGGGGGGTCGGACACTGGAGCTTTCTTT.

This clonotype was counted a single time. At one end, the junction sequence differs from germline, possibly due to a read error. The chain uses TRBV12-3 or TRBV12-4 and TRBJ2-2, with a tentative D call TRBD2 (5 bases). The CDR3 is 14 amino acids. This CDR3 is CVSSGFRNTGEMFF. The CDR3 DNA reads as TGTGTCAGCAGCGGCTTTCGGAACACCGGGGAGATGTTTTTT.

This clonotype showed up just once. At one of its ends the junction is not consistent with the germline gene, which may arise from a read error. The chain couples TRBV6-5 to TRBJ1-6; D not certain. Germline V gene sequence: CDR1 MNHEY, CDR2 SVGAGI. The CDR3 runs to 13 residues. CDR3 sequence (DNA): TGCGCCAGCAGTTACTCAAAAAATTCACCCTTCCACTTT. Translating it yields CASSYSKNSPFHF.

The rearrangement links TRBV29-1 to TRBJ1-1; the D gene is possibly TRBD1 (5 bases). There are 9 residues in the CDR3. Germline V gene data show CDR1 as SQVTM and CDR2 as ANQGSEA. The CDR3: CRGGDEAFF. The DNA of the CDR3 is TGCAGAGGAGGGGACGAAGCTTTCTTT.

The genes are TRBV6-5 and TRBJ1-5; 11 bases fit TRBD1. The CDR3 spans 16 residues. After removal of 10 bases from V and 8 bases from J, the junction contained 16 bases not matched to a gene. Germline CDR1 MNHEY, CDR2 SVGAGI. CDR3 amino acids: CANSPSGQGAGKPQHF. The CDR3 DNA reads TGTGCCAATAGTCCTTCCGGACAGGGGGCTGGGAAGCCCCAGCATTTT.

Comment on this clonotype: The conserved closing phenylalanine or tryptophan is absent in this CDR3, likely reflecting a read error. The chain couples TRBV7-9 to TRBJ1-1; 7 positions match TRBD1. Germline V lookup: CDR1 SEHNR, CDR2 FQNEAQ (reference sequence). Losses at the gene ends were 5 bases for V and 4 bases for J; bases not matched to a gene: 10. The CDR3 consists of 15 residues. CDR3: CASSRPGAGGTEAFS. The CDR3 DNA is TGTGCCAGCAGCCGACCGGGGGCAGGGGGCACTGAAGCTTTCTCT.

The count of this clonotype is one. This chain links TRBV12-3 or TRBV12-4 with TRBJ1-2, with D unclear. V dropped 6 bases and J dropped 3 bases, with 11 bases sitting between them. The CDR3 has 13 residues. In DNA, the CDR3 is TGTGCCAGCAGCCGGGCGGTCGACTATGGCTACACCTTC. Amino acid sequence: CASSRAVDYGYTF.

Written as DNA, the CDR3 is TGTGCCAGCGGCCCTGGGACGGGAGAGGGAAGTGAGCAGTTCTTC. Encoded protein: CASGPGTGEGSEQFF. The rearrangement links TRBV6-4 to TRBJ2-1, with D possibly matching TRBD2 (6 bases). V lost 8 bases to trimming and J lost 9 bases, with 23 bases between them. Germline-derived CDR1 and CDR2 are MRHNA and SNTAGT. CDR3 length: 15 amino acids.

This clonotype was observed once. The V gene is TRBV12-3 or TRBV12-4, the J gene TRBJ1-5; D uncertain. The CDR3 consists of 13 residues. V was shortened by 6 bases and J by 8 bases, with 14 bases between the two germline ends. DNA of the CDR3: TGTGCCAGCAGCGCCGGAGGGCAGGAGCCCCAGCATTTT. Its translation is CASSAGGQEPQHF.

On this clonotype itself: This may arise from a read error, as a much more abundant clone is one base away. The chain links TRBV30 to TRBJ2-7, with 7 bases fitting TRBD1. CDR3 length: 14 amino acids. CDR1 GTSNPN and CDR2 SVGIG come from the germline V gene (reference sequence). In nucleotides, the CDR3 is TGTGCCTGGGCTACAGGGGACCTCTCCTACGAGCACTACTTC. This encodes CAWATGDLSYEHYF.

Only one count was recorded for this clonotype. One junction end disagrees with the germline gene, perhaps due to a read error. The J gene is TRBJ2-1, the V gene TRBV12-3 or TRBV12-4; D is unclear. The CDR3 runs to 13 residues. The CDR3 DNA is TGTGTCAGCAGATCCGACAAGTACAATGAGCAGTTCTTC. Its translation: CVSRSDKYNEQFF.

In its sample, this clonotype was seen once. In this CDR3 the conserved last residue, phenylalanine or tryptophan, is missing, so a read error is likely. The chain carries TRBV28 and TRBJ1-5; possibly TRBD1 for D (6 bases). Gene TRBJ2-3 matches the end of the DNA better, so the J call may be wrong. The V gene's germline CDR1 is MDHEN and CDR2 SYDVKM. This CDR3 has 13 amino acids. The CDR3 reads CASRTGFNQPQYL. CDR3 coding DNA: TGTGCCAGCAGAACAGGGTTTAATCAGCCCCAGTATTTA.

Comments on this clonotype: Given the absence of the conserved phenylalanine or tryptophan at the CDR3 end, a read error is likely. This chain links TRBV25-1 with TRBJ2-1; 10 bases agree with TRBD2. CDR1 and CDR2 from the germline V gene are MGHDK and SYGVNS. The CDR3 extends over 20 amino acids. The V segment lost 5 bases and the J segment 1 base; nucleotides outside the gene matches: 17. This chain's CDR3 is CASSPPLGLAGVRSYNEQFL. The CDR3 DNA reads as TGTGCCAGCAGTCCCCCATTGGGGCTAGCGGGAGTTCGATCCTACAATGAGCAGTTCTTA.

The CDR3: CASSVGTGGLTGELFF. CDR3 coding DNA: TGCGCCAGCAGCGTCGGGACAGGGGGGCTCACCGGGGAGCTGTTTTTT. This chain uses TRBV5-1 with TRBJ2-2; 11 bases match TRBD1. Germline CDR1 and CDR2: SGHRS and YFSETQ. The ends lost 4 bases at V and 4 bases at J; junction bases unmatched: 6. The CDR3 is 16 amino acids.

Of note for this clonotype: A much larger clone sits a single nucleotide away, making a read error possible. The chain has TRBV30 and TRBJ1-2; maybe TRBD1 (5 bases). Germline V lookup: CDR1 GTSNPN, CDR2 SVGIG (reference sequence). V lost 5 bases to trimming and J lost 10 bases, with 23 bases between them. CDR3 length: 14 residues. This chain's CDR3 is CAWATGTVLWDYTF. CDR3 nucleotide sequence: TGTGCCTGGGCGACCGGGACCGTCCTCTGGGACTACACCTTC. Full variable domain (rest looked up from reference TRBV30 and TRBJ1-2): SQTIHQWPATLVQPVGSPLSLECTVEGTSNPNLYWYRQAAGRGLQLLFYSVGIGQISSEVPQNLSASRPQDRQFILSSKKLLLSDSGFYLCAWATGTVLWDYTFGSGTRLTVV.

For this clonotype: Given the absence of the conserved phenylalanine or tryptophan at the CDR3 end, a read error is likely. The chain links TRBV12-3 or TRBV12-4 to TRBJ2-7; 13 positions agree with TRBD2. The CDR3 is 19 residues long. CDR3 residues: CASSQGLAGTHRKDYKQYL. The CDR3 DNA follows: TGTGCCAGCAGCCAGGGACTAGCGGGAACCCACAGAAAAGACTACAAGCAGTACCTC.

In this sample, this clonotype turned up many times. CDR3 DNA sequence: TGTGCCAGCGCCATCTTAGCGGGAGCGGGGTACAATGAGCAGTTCTTC. It yields the protein CASAILAGAGYNEQFF. The V call is TRBV6-4, the J call TRBJ2-1; 9 bases match TRBD2. This CDR3 comprises 16 residues. Germline V gene sequence: CDR1 MRHNA, CDR2 SNTAGT. With V trimmed by 8 bases and J by 4 bases, 12 bases remained unmatched.

DNA of the CDR3: TGCGCCAGCAGCTTATCGGGAGGTCACCAAGAGACCCAGTACTTC. This translates into CASSLSGGHQETQYF. The chain combines TRBV5-1 with TRBJ2-5; 7 nucleotides match TRBD2. Germline V gene sequence: CDR1 SGHRS, CDR2 YFSETQ. The CDR3 has 15 residues. V trimming: 2 bases; J trimming: 0 bases; junction bases outside the gene matches: 4.

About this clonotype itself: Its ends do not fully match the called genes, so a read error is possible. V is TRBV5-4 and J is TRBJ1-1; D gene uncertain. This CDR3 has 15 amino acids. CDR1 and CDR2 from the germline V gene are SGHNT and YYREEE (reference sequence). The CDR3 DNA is TGTGCCAGCAACTTGGCCGGATACATTGGGACTGAAGCTTTCTTT. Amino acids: CASNLAGYIGTEAFF. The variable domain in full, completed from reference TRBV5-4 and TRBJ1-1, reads ETGVTQSPTHLIKTRGQQVTLRCSSQSGHNTVSWYQQALGQGPQFIFQYYREEENGRGNFPPRFSGLQFPNYSSELNVNALELDDSALYLCASNLAGYIGTEAFFGQGTRLTVV.

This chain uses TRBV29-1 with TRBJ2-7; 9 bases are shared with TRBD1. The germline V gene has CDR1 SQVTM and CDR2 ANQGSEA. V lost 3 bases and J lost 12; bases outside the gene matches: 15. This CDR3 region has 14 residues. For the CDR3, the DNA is TGCAGCGTTGACTCGACAGGGGGTCCCTACGAACTGTACTTC. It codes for CSVDSTGGPYELYF.